The clone carrying this T cell receptor beta chain has more than one count but fewer than ten. This sample was included in a study of identical twins. TCRdb recomputed calls from the 5' RACE reads with MiXCR, one row per CDR3 protein. The sample holds some 590,000 distinct CDR3 sequences, approximately 9.6% seen once. V was pared by 6 bases and J by 3 bases, with 15 bases between. The CDR3 runs to 15 residues. Germline CDR1 and CDR2: MNHNS and SASEGT. This same sample was also part of a study on yellow fever vaccine responses in identical twins.

The clonotype comes from a young woman in good health. Sequences were obtained from PBMCs. The J gene is TRBJ2-1, the V gene TRBV6-1, with D possibly matching TRBD1 (6 bases). The CDR3: CASSLRQVNYNEQFF. The CDR3 DNA reads as TGTGCCAGCAGCCTTCGACAGGTTAACTACAATGAGCAGTTCTTC.